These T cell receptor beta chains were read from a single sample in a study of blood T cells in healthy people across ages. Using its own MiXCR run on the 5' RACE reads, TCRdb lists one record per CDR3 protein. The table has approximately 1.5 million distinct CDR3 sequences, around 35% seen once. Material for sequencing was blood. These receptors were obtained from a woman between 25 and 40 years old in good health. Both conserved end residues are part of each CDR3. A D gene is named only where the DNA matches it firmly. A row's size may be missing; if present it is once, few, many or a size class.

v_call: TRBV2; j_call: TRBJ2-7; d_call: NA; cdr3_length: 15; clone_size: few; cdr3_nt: TGTGCCAGCAGTGGGGGAACGGACCCCGGCGGGGAGCAGTACTTC; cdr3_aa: CASSGGTDPGGEQYF
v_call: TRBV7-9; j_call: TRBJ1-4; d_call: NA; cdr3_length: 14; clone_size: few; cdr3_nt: TGTGCCAGCAGACGAACCGGGACGGAAGAAAAACTGTTTTTT; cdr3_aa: CASRRTGTEEKLFF
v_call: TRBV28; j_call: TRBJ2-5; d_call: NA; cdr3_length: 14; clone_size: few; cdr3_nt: TGTGCCAGCAGTTCCGGACAGTTCCAAGAGACCCAGTACTTC; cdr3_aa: CASSSGQFQETQYF
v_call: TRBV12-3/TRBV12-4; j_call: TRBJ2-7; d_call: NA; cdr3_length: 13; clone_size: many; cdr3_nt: TGTGCCAGCAGTTTGAGGCTAGCAGGGGAGCAGTACTTC; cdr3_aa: CASSLRLAGEQYF
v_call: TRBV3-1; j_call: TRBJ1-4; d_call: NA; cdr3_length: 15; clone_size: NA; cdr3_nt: TGTGCCAGCAGCCAAGCAGGGGCAACTAATGAAAAACTGTTTTTT; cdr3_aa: CASSQAGATNEKLFF
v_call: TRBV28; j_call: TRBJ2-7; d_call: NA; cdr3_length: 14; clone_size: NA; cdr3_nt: TGTGCCAACAGACCTAGGGGGGGGACCTACGAGCAGTACTTC; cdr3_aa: CANRPRGGTYEQYF
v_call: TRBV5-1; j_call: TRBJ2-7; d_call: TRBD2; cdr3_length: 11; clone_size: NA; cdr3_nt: TGCGCCAGCGGACTAGGTTGCGAGCGGTACTTC; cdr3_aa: CASGLGCERYF
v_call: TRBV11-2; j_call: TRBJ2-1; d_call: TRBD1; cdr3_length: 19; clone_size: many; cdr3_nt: TGTGCCAGCAGCCCAGGACAGGGGGTTCGGTTCGGGTCCTACAATGAGCAGTTCTTC; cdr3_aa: CASSPGQGVRFGSYNEQFF
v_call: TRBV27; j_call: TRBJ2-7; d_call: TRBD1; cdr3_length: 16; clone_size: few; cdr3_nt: TGTGCCAGCAGGCCCCGGGACAGGGGAAGCTTCTACGAGCAGTACTTC; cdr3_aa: CASRPRDRGSFYEQYF
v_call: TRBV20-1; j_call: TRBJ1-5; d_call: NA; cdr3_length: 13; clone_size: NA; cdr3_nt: TGCAGTGCTAGAGACGGATTCAATCAGCCCCAGCATTTT; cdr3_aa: CSARDGFNQPQHF
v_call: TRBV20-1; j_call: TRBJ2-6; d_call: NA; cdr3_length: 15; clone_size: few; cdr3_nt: TGCAGTGCAAAGGACTCGGACTCTGGGGCCAACGTCCTGACTTTC; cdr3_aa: CSAKDSDSGANVLTF
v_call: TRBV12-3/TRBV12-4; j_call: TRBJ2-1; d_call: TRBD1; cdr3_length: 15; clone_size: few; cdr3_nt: TGTGCCAGCAGTCCTCCGGGACAGCTCAACAATGAGCAGTTCTTC; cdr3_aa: CASSPPGQLNNEQFF
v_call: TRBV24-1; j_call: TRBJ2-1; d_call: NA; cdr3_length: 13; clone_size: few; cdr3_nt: TGTGCCACGACGGACGGCTCCTACAATGAGCAGTTCTTC; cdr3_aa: CATTDGSYNEQFF
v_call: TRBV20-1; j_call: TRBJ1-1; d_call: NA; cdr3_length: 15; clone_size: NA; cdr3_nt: TGCAGTCCTTCGGCCGGGCCCCGAAGTGTTGTTGAAGCTTTCTTT; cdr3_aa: CSPSAGPRSVVEAFF
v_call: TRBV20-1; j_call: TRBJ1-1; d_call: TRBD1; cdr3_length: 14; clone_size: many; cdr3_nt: TGCAGTGCTCCCGGACAGGGGGCGCGAACTGAAGCTTTCTTT; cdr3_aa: CSAPGQGARTEAFF
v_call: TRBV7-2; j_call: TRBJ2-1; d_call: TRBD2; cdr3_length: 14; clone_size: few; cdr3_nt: TGTGCCAGCAGCTTAGGGGGTAGCGGGGGCGAGCAGTTCTTC; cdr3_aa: CASSLGGSGGEQFF
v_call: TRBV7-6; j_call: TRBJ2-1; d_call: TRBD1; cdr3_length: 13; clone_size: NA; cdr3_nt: TGTGCCAGCACTCCAGGCCAGGGGGATGAGCAGTTCTTC; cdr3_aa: CASTPGQGDEQFF
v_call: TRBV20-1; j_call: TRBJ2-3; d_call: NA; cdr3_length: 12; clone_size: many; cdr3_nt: TGCAGTGCTCGACAGGGCACAGATACGCAGTATTTT; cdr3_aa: CSARQGTDTQYF
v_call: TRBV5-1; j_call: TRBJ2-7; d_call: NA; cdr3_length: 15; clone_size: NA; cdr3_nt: TGCGCCAGCAGCTTAGCCCCAGAAGGTACTTACGAGCAGTACTTC; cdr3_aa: CASSLAPEGTYEQYF
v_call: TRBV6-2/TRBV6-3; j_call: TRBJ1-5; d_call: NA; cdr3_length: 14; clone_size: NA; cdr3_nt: TGTGCCAGCAGGTCCCAGGGTCGGAATCAGCCCCAGCATTTT; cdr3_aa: CASRSQGRNQPQHF
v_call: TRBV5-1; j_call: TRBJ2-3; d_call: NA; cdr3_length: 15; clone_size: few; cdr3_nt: TGCGCCAGCGCTCGGCAGGGGACTAGCACAGATACGCAGTATTTT; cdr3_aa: CASARQGTSTDTQYF
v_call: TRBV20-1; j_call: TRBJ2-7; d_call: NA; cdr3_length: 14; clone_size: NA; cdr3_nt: TGCAGTGCTCCCCCCCTACTCCAATACTACGAGCAGTACTTC; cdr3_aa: CSAPPLLQYYEQYF
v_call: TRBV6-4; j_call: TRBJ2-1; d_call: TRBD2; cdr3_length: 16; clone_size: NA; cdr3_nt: TGTGCCAGCAGTGCCCTAGCGGGGGCCTTTATCAATGAGCAGTTCTTC; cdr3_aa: CASSALAGAFINEQFF
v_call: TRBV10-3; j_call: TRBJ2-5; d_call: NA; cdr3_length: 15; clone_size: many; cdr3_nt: TGTGCCATCAGTGAGTCGGGATCCTTGGAAGAGACCCAGTACTTC; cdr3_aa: CAISESGSLEETQYF
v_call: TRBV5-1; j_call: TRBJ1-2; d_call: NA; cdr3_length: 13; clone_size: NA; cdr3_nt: TGCGCCAGCAGCTCGTCGGCAGGGGATGGCTACACCTTC; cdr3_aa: CASSSSAGDGYTF
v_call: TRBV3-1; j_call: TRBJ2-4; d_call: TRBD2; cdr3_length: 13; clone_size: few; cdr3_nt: TGTGCCAGCAGCCAAGGAGCGGGAGTGATTCAGTACTTC; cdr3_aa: CASSQGAGVIQYF
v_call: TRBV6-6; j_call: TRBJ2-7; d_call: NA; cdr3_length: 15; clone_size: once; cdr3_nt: TGTGCCAGCAGTTACTCGAATCAGTTGTCCTACGAGCAGTACTTC; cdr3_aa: CASSYSNQLSYEQYF
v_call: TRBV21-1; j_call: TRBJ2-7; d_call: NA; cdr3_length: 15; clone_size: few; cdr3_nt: TGTGCCAGCAGCAAAGTCGACACAAACTCCTACGAGCAGTACTTC; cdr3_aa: CASSKVDTNSYEQYF
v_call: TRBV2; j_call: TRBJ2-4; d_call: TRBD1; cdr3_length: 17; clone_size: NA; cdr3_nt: TGTGCCAGCAATTTATACAGACAGACAGGGGTCTCGGACATTCAGTACTTC; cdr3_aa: CASNLYRQTGVSDIQYF
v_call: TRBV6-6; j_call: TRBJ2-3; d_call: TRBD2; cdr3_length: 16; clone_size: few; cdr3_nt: TGTGCCAGCCGACTATTTAGGGAGGGCCCGCCAGATACGCAGTATTTT; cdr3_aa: CASRLFREGPPDTQYF
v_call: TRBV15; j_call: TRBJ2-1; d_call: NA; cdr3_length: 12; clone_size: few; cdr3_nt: TGTGCCACCAGCAGAGATATAGGGGTACAGTTCTTC; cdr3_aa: CATSRDIGVQFF
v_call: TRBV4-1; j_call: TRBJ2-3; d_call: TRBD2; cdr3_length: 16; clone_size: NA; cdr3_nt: TGCGCCAGCAGCCAAGAACTAGCGGGAGTGGGGGATACGCAGTATTTT; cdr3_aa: CASSQELAGVGDTQYF
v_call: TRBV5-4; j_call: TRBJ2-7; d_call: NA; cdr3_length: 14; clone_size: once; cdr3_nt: TGTGCCAGCAGCTCGGACCGCTTTACCTACGAGCAGTACTTC; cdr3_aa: CASSSDRFTYEQYF
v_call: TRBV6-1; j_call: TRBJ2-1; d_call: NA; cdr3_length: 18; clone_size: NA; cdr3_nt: TGTGCCAGCATGAGGACAGCAGGGGGAAGCGGGACTTCCAATGAGCAGTTCTTC; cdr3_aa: CASMRTAGGSGTSNEQFF
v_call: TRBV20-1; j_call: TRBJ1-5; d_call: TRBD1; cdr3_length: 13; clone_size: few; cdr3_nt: TGCAGTGCTTGGACAGGGGATTATCAGCCCCAGCATTTT; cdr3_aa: CSAWTGDYQPQHF
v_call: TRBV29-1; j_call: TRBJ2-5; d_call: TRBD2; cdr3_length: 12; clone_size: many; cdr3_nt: TGCAGCGCTAGCGGCGTCCAAGAGACCCAGTACTTC; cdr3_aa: CSASGVQETQYF
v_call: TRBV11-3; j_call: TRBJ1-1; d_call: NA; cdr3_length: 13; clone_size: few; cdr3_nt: TGTGCCAGCAGCGAACAGTGGGACACTGAAGCTTTCTTT; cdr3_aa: CASSEQWDTEAFF
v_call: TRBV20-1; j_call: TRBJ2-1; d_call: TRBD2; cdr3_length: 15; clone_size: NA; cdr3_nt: TGCAGTGCTAGAGTAGCTCTAGCGGGAGGAAATGAGCAGTTCTTC; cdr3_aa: CSARVALAGGNEQFF
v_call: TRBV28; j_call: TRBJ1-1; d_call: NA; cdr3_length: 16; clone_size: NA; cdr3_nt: TGTGCCAGCATAACGGAGGGCGACAGCATGAACACTGAAGCTTTCTTT; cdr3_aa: CASITEGDSMNTEAFF
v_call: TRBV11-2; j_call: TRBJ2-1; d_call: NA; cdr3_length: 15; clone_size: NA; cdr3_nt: TGTGCCAGCAGCTCGCCCCGACAGGCGTACAATGAGCAGTTCTTC; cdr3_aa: CASSSPRQAYNEQFF
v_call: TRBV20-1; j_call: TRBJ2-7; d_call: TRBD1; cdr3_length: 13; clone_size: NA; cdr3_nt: TGCAGTGCCCCAAAGACAGGGACCTACGAGCAGTACTTC; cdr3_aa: CSAPKTGTYEQYF
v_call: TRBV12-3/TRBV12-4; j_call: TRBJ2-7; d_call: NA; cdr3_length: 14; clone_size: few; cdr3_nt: TGTGCCAGCAGTTTAGTCGAGGTCCCCCACGAGCAGTACTTC; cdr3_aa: CASSLVEVPHEQYF